One sample yielded the 2 T cell receptor beta chains listed below, sequenced in a study of high-grade serous ovarian cancer treatment subgroups. The tumor samples were collected prior to definitive surgery or chemotherapy. Libraries were prepared by immunoSEQ multiplex PCR; TCRdb keeps only in-frame clonotypes and omits some of them. This sample has about 12,000 clones, with around 90% found just once. The source material was tumor tissue. These TCRs come from a human donor with high-grade serous ovarian cancer.

J is TRBJ1-2 and V is TRBV9; unclear D gene. Between the trimmed V and J ends, which lost 4 bases and 8 bases, there was a span of 18 bases. The CDR3 totals 14 residues. Germline V CDR1 and CDR2: SGDLS, YYNGEE. The CDR3 DNA is TGTGCCAGCAGCCCCCCCGGTGATTGGGAAGGCTACACCTTC. This gives the protein CASSPPGDWEGYTF.

CDR3 region: CAWTGGGTEAFF. CDR3 DNA sequence: TGTGCCTGGACAGGGGGCGGCACTGAAGCTTTCTTT. This chain links TRBV30 with TRBJ1-1; 8 bases map to TRBD1. The germline V gene has CDR1 GTSNPN and CDR2 SVGIG (reference sequence). V shed 4 bases and J 4 bases; nucleotides not matched to a gene: 2. The CDR3 has 12 residues.